The present TCR beta chain was sequenced within a study of shared clonotypes between healthy human individuals. Study outcomes and limitations: It was the non-shared clonotypes that had lower generation probabilities than clonotypes shared by all four donors.

Genomic DNA from each subset was divided evenly over several immunoSEQ plates. Assay: immunoSEQ multiplex PCR; the TCRdb copy retains only in-frame clones and omits some. In the table there are more than 80,000 clones, roughly two thirds of which are singletons. V gave up 3 bases and J gave up 6 bases, with 8 bases separating them. Germline V gives CDR1 DFQATT, CDR2 SNEGSKA (reference sequence). This CDR3 has 11 amino acids. To note about this clone: Its specificity is unknown.

Only Caucasian adults living in Nashville, Tennessee made up the donor group. The chain has TRBV20-1 and TRBJ1-2; D is unclear. Source material: memory CD8+ T cells sorted from blood. Stated subset: CD45RO+ cells pooled with CCR7-negative TemRA cells. The receptor's source is a young man in good health. The CDR3 region has the DNA TGCAGTGCTAGCCCCACGGATGGCTACACCTTC. This translates into CSASPTDGYTF.